This T cell receptor (beta chain) was identified in a study of control samples from healthy donors and cancer patients. CDR3 length: 12 residues. The V end lost 6 bases, the J end lost 10 bases, and 12 bases lay between the germline ends. The V gene's germline CDR1 is SNHLY and CDR2 FYNNEI. Libraries were prepared by immunoSEQ multiplex PCR; TCRdb keeps only in-frame clonotypes and omits some of them. The table includes tens of thousands of clones, nearly 90% detected once. This sequence originates from a woman aged 45-59 years in good health. The J gene is TRBJ2-2, the V gene TRBV2; perhaps D is TRBD1 or TRBD2 (5 bases each). The sequenced material came from blood. The CDR3 DNA follows: TGTGCCAGCAGAGGAGGTGGGGCGGAGCTGTTTTTT. Translating it yields CASRGGGAELFF.